The next 18 T cell receptor beta chains were all read from a single sample in a study of blood T cell repertoires in COVID-19. The table came from immunoSEQ multiplex PCR; TCRdb's copy has only in-frame clones and leaves some out. Of about 69,000 clones listed, 85% to 95% are singletons. The sequencing sample was made of peripheral blood. The receptors originated from a woman aged 60-75 years with active COVID-19.

This rearrangement joins TRBV7-9 to TRBJ2-5; D may be TRBD2 (5 bases). From germline, CDR1 is SEHNR and CDR2 FQNEAQ (reference sequence). Between the trimmed V and J ends, which lost 1 base and 5 bases, there was a span of 14 bases. The CDR3 sequence is 15 residues long. The CDR3 reads CASSLGRGAAETQYF. CDR3 nucleotide sequence: TGTGCCAGCAGCTTAGGTCGGGGAGCTGCGGAGACCCAGTACTTC.

The chain employs TRBV11-2 and TRBJ2-7; D perhaps matches TRBD2 (5 bases). The CDR3 is 14 amino acids. Germline CDR1 reads SGHAT; CDR2 reads FQNNGV. V lost 5 bases to trimming and J lost 4 bases, with 15 bases between them. CDR3 nucleotide sequence: TGTGCCAGCAGCCCCCAGAGGGCTGGATACGAGCAGTACTTC. Amino acid sequence: CASSPQRAGYEQYF. Full variable domain (outside the CDR3, taken from reference TRBV11-2 and TRBJ2-7): EAGVAQSPRYKIIEKRQSVAFWCNPISGHATLYWYQQILGQGPKLLIQFQNNGVVDDSQLPKDRFSAERLKGVDSTLKIQPAKLEDSAVYLCASSPQRAGYEQYFGPGTRLTVT.

The chain has TRBV6-2 or TRBV6-3 and TRBJ2-5, with 9 bases identical to TRBD2. The V gene's germline CDR1 is MNHEY and CDR2 SVGEGT. After removal of 6 bases from V and 6 bases from J, the junction contained 8 bases not matched to a gene. The CDR3 spans 14 residues. CDR3 amino acids: CASSVSGSGKTQYF. The CDR3, as DNA: TGTGCCAGCAGCGTTAGCGGGAGTGGAAAGACCCAGTACTTC.

This chain links TRBV7-9 with TRBJ2-5; 8 positions match TRBD1. V lost 5 bases, J lost 4 bases, and 12 bases stayed unmatched. Germline CDR1 SEHNR, CDR2 FQNEAQ (reference sequence). CDR3 length equals 16 residues. The CDR3: CASSPRIGQGGETQYF. CDR3 in DNA: TGTGCCAGCAGCCCGAGGATCGGACAGGGTGGAGAGACCCAGTACTTC.

This chain uses TRBV27 with TRBJ1-1; 10 nucleotides line up with TRBD1. The CDR3 extends over 15 amino acids. V was clipped by 6 bases and J by 0 bases; unmatched bases: 4. CDR1 is MNHEY and CDR2 is SMNVEV in the germline V gene (reference sequence). CDR3 nucleotide sequence: TGTGCCAGCAGGCGGACAGGGGGAATGAACACTGAAGCTTTCTTT. Translating gives CASRRTGGMNTEAFF.

This chain uses TRBV28 with TRBJ2-5; weak D call: TRBD2 (6 bases). Germline V gene sequence: CDR1 MDHEN, CDR2 SYDVKM. CDR3 length equals 11 residues. The V end was cut by 6 bases, the J end by 9 bases, with 11 bases between. In nucleotides, the CDR3 is TGTGCCAGCAGCCGAACGGGGGCCCAGTACTTC. This translates into CASSRTGAQYF.

The chain recombines TRBV6-5 with TRBJ2-7; maybe TRBD2 (5 bases). This CDR3 has 12 amino acids. Trimming shortened V by 10 bases and J by 4 bases, and 14 bases separated the two germline ends. Germline lookup yields CDR1 MNHEY and CDR2 SVGAGI. The DNA for the CDR3 is TGTGCCACGAGAGGGCCATTATACGAGCAGTACTTC. Its protein product is CATRGPLYEQYF.

As regards this clone: One end of the junction is discordant with germline, which a read error may explain. The V gene is TRBV15, the J gene TRBJ1-4; a weak D match, TRBD1 (6 bases). In germline, CDR1 is LNHNV, CDR2 YYDKDF (reference sequence). The CDR3 length is 16 residues. Written as DNA, the CDR3 is TGTGCCACCAGCAGTTTTATACAGGGAGTGGGGTCAACACTCTCTTTT. Translated, it gives CATSSFIQGVGSTLSF.

The chain joins TRBV3-1 (or the pseudogene TRBV3-2) to TRBJ2-3; D is unclear. Germline V gene data show CDR1 as LGHDT and CDR2 as YNNKEL (reference sequence). Trimming stripped 6 bases from V and 0 bases from J, with 7 bases between. The CDR3 contains 13 residues. CDR3 in amino acids: CASRVASTDTQYF. The DNA of the CDR3 is TGTGCCAGCAGGGTAGCTAGCACAGATACGCAGTATTTT.

The CDR3 DNA reads as TGTGCCAGCAGCCAAGTCAGGGGGACCACCGAGCAGTACTTC. The encoded protein is CASSQVRGTTEQYF. The genes are TRBV14 and TRBJ2-7, with 7 bases fitting TRBD1. V dropped 1 base and J dropped 6; count of bases not matched to a gene: 6. Germline assignment: CDR1 SGHDN and CDR2 FVKESK. CDR3 size: 14 residues.

The chain links TRBV11-2 to TRBJ1-1; D gene unclear. Looked up from germline, CDR1 is SGHAT and CDR2 is FQNNGV. V was cut by 2 bases and J by 8 bases, with 12 bases left in between. This CDR3 region has 13 residues. The CDR3 reads CASSLHGALEAFF. In DNA, the CDR3 is TGTGCCAGCAGCTTACACGGTGCATTGGAAGCTTTCTTT.

This chain links TRBV2 with TRBJ1-1; maybe TRBD1 (5 bases). Germline lookup yields CDR1 SNHLY and CDR2 FYNNEI. The V end lost 6 bases, the J end lost 2 bases, and 13 bases lay between the germline ends. The CDR3 loop spans 14 amino acids. This CDR3 is CASSLRQRNTEAFF. The CDR3 DNA reads TGTGCCAGCAGCCTCAGACAGAGAAACACTGAAGCTTTCTTT.

The chain is built from TRBV5-1 and TRBJ2-1; TRBD1 agrees at 9 bases. The CDR3 loop spans 19 amino acids. With 0 bases clipped from V and 3 bases from J, the junction kept 13 bases outside the gene matches. Germline CDR1 SGHRS, CDR2 YFSETQ. CDR3 sequence: CASSLVTGGLAEVYNEQFF. CDR3 DNA sequence: TGCGCCAGCAGCTTGGTGACAGGGGGGTTAGCGGAGGTCTACAATGAGCAGTTCTTC.

The CDR3 DNA is TGCAGCGTTGAACACAGGGGCAACTATGGCTACACCTTC. As protein: CSVEHRGNYGYTF. The chain combines TRBV29-1 with TRBJ1-2; 7 nucleotides align to TRBD1. Germline-derived CDR1 and CDR2 are SQVTM and ANQGSEA. V trimming: 2 bases; J trimming: 2 bases; junction bases outside the gene matches: 2. The CDR3 totals 13 residues.

The chain couples TRBV28 to TRBJ1-1; D not certain. The CDR3 is made up of 12 amino acids. Per germline, CDR1 MDHEN and CDR2 SYDVKM. V was clipped by 6 bases and J by 1 base, with 6 bases between them. The DNA of the CDR3 is TGTGCCAGCAGCTCCGGGAACACTGAAGCTTTCTTT. Encoded protein: CASSSGNTEAFF.

The chain combines TRBV28 with TRBJ2-5, with 8 positions matching TRBD1. V was clipped by 7 bases and J by 2 bases; unmatched bases: 9. Germline V gives CDR1 MDHEN, CDR2 SYDVKM. CDR3 length equals 15 residues. The DNA of the CDR3 is TGTGCCAGCAACCTCGCAGGGGGCGAACAAGAGACCCAGTACTTC. This gives the protein CASNLAGGEQETQYF. Combining the CDR3 with reference TRBV28 and TRBJ2-5 gives the whole variable domain DVKVTQSSRYLVKRTGEKVFLECVQDMDHENMFWYRQDPGLGLRLIYFSYDVKMKEKGDIPEGYSVSREKKERFSLILESASTNQTSMYLCASNLAGGEQETQYFGPGTRLLVL.

The gene calls are TRBV10-1 and TRBJ2-1; 10 bases fit TRBD1. The trim removed 3 bases at V and 8 bases at J, leaving 13 bases unmatched. The germline V gene encodes CDR1 WNHNN and CDR2 SYGVQD (reference sequence). This CDR3 is built from 17 residues. The CDR3 loop is CASSDLNRDRGTDEQFF. The DNA of the CDR3 is TGCGCCAGCAGTGACTTAAACCGGGACAGGGGAACCGATGAGCAGTTCTTC.

The V call is TRBV7-2, the J call TRBJ2-1; 9 bases match TRBD2. The V and J ends lost 2 bases and 3 bases, in that order; junction bases with no gene match: 11. The CDR3 has 18 amino acids. CDR1 is SGHTA and CDR2 is FQGNSA in the germline V gene. CDR3 sequence reads: CASSLHSGASGVYNEQFF. CDR3 bases: TGTGCCAGCAGCTTACACTCTGGGGCTAGCGGGGTCTACAATGAGCAGTTCTTC. Supplemented by reference TRBV7-2 and TRBJ2-1, the full variable domain reads GAGVSQSPSNKVTEKGKDVELRCDPISGHTALYWYRQSLGQGLEFLIYFQGNSAPDKSGLPSDRFSAERTGGSVSTLTIQRTQQEDSAVYLCASSLHSGASGVYNEQFFGPGTRLTVL.